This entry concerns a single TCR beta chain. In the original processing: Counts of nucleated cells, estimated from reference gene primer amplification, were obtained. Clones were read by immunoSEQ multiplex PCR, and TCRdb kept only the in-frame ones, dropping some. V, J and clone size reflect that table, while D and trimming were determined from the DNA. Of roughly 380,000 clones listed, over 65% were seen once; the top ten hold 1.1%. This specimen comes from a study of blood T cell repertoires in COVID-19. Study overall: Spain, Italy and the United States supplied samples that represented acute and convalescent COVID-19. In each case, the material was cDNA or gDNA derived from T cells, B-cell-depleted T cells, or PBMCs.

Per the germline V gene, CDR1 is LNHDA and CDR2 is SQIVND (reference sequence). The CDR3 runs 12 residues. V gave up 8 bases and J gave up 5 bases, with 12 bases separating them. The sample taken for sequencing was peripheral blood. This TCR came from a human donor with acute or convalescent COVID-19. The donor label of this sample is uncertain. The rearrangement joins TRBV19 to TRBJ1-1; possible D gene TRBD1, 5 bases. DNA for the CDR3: TGTGCCAGTGGGGGGAGGGGTACTGAAGCTTTCTTT. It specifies CASGGRGTEAFF.